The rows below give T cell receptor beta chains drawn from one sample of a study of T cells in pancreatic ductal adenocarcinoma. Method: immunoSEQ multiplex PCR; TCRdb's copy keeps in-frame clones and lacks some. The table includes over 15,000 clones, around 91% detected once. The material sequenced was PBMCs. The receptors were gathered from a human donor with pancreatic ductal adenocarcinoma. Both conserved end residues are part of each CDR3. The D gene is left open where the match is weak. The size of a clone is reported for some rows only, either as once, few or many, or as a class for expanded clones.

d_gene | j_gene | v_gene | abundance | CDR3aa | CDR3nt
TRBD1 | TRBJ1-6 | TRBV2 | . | CASSSEEGQFTYNSPLHF | TGTGCCAGCAGTTCCGAGGAGGGACAGTTTACTTATAATTCACCCCTCCACTTT
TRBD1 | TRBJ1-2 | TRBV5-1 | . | CASSPGTGVLLPYGYTF | TGCGCCAGCAGCCCCGGGACAGGGGTCCTTCTCCCCTATGGCTACACCTTC
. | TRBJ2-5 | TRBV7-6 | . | CASSLAQVDGGETQYF | TGTGCCAGCAGCTTAGCGCAGGTGGATGGGGGGGAGACCCAGTACTTC
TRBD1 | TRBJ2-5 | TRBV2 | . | CASRGGQGIILGETQYF | TGTGCCAGCAGGGGGGGACAGGGAATCATCCTAGGGGAGACCCAGTACTTC
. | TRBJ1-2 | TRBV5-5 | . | CASSLMGGSLGGYTF | TGTGCCAGCAGCTTGATGGGGGGTTCCCTCGGTGGCTACACCTTC
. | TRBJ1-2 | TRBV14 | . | CASSQDQGLWYGYTF | TGTGCCAGCAGCCAAGATCAGGGGCTTTGGTATGGCTATACCTTC
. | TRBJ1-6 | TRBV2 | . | CASLGWNSPLHF | TGTGCCAGCCTGGGGTGGAATTCCCCCCTCCACTTT
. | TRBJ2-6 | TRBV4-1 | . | CASSQGYSGANVLTF | TGCGCCAGCAGCCAAGGATACTCTGGGGCCAACGTCCTGACTTTC
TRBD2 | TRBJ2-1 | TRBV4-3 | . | CASSQDLPRLATSYNEQFF | TGCGCCAGCAGCCAAGATCTTCCGAGACTAGCGACCTCCTACAATGAGCAGTTCTTC
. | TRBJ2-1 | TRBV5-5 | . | CASSSSGQLSYNEQFF | TGTGCCAGCAGCTCGTCGGGGCAACTCTCCTACAATGAGCAGTTCTTC
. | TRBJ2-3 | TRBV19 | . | CASRSGPAGVPDTQYF | TGTGCCAGTAGGTCCGGGCCAGCAGGAGTCCCAGATACGCAGTATTTT
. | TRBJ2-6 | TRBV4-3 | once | CASSPTASGANVLTF | TGCGCCAGCAGCCCGACAGCCTCTGGGGCCAACGTCCTGACTTTC
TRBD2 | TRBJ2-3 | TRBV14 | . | CASSQDPGLAGGPAPDTQYF | TGTGCCAGCAGCCAAGATCCGGGACTAGCGGGGGGCCCGGCTCCAGATACGCAGTATTTT
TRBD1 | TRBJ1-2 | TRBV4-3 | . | CASSQDLPLWDSNYGYTF | TGCGCCAGCAGCCAAGATCTCCCTCTATGGGACAGCAACTATGGCTACACCTTC
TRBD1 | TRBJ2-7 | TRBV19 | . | CASGTGYYEQYF | TGTGCCAGTGGGACAGGATACTACGAGCAGTACTTC
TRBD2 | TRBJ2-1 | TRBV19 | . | CASSISLAGGPIF | TGTGCCAGTAGTATTTCACTAGCGGGAGGGCCGATCTTC
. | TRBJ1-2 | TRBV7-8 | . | CASSLGGRDYTF | TGTGCCAGCAGCTTAGGGGGGAGGGACTACACCTTC
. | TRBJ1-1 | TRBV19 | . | CASSVAGNTEAFF | TGTGCCAGTAGTGTGGCAGGGAACACTGAAGCTTTCTTT
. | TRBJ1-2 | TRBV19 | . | CASSRGSGLRYGYTF | TGTGCCAGTAGCAGGGGATCGGGACTGCGCTATGGCTACACCTTC
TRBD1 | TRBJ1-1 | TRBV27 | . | CASRNVDRGKMDTEAFF | TGTGCCAGCCGTAACGTGGACAGGGGGAAGATGGACACTGAAGCTTTCTTT
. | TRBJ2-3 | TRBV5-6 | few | CASSLLRDTSTDTQYF | TGTGCCAGCAGCTTGTTGCGGGACACGAGCACAGATACGCAGTATTTT
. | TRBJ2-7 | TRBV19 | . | CASSIDLPGREELWSYEQYF | TGTGCCAGTAGTATAGATCTACCGGGCCGTGAAGAGTTGTGGTCCTACGAGCAGTACTTC
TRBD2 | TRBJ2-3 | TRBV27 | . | CASSLSYGTSGRTSTDTQYF | TGTGCCAGCAGTTTATCGTATGGGACTAGCGGGAGGACTAGCACAGATACGCAGTATTTT
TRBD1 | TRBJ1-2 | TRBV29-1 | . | CSVGGDSLANYGYTF | TGCAGCGTTGGGGGGGACAGCTTAGCTAACTATGGCTACACCTTC
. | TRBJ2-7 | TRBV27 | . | CASSFGGGEQYF | TGTGCCAGCAGTTTTGGGGGTGGAGAGCAGTACTTC
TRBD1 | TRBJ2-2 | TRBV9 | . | CASSLGGFQRGQGFRFTGELFF | TGTGCCAGCAGCTTAGGGGGTTTTCAACGGGGACAGGGTTTTCGGTTCACCGGGGAGCTGTTTTTT
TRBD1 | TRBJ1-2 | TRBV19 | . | CASSNRGFDGYTF | TGTGCCAGTAGTAACAGGGGGTTCGATGGCTACACCTTC
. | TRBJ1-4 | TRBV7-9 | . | CASSSQQEIATNEKLFF | TGTGCCAGCAGCTCCCAACAGGAGATTGCAACTAATGAAAAACTGTTTTTT
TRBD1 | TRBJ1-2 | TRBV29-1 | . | CSVAGGADGYTF | TGCAGCGTTGCAGGGGGCGCGGATGGCTACACCTTC
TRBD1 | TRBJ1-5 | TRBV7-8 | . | CASSAGQGAGQPQHF | TGTGCCAGCAGCGCGGGACAGGGGGCTGGTCAGCCCCAGCATTTT
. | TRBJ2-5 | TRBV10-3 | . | CAISSGETQYF | TGTGCCATCAGTTCGGGGGAGACCCAGTACTTC
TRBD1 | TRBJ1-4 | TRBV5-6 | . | CASSLDRDRGEDEKLFF | TGTGCCAGCAGCTTGGACCGGGACAGGGGTGAGGATGAAAAACTGTTTTTT
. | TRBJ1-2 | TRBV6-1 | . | CASSQRGGYNYGYTF | TGTGCCAGCAGTCAAAGAGGGGGTTATAACTATGGCTACACCTTC
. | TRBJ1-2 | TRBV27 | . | CASSRSGLTNYGYTF | TGTGCCAGCAGTCGGTCAGGTCTAACTAACTATGGCTACACCTTC
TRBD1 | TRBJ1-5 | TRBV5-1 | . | CASSRGQGARSNQPQHF | TGCGCCAGCAGCCGGGGACAGGGGGCGAGAAGCAATCAGCCCCAGCATTTT
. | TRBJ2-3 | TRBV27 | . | CASSWRGDTQYF | TGTGCCAGCAGCTGGCGGGGAGATACGCAGTATTTT
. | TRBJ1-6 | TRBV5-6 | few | CASTTVNYNSPLHF | TGTGCCAGCACCACTGTCAACTATAATTCACCCCTCCACTTT
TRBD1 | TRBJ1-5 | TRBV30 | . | CAWGPGQTQPQHF | TGTGCCTGGGGTCCGGGACAGACCCAGCCCCAGCATTTT
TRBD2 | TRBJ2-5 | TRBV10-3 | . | CAIRIEASGNQETQYF | TGTGCCATCAGGATCGAGGCTAGCGGGAACCAAGAGACCCAGTACTTC
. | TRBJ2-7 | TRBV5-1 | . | CASSLAGIVRSYEQYF | TGCGCCAGCAGCTTGGCCGGAATAGTCCGGTCCTACGAGCAGTACTTC
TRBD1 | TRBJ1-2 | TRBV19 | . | CASSFRDSRANYGYTF | TGTGCCAGTAGTTTCCGGGACAGCCGAGCTAACTATGGCTACACCTTC
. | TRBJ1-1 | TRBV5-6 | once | CASTPGRLNTEAFF | TGTGCCAGCACCCCCGGCAGGTTGAACACTGAAGCTTTCTTT
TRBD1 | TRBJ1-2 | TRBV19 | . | CASSSRDRGRANYGYTF | TGTGCCAGTAGTAGCCGGGACAGGGGGCGCGCTAACTATGGCTACACCTTC
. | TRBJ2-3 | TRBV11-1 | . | CASSLEVLDEATSTDTQYF | TGTGCCAGCAGCTTAGAGGTTTTGGACGAAGCGACTAGCACAGATACGCAGTATTTT
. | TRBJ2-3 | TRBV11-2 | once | CASSLVGGSTDTQYF | TGTGCCAGCAGCTTAGTCGGGGGAAGCACAGATACGCAGTATTTT
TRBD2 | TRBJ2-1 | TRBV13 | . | CASSLGTSGGASGWFF | TGTGCCAGCAGCTTAGGGACTAGCGGGGGGGCCAGTGGTTGGTTCTTC
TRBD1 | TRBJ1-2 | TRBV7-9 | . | CASSPGQSVHTF | TGTGCCAGCAGCCCGGGACAGTCGGTTCACACCTTC
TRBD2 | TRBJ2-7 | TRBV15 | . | CATSRGLADVYEQYF | TGTGCCACCAGCAGAGGTCTAGCGGACGTCTACGAGCAGTACTTC
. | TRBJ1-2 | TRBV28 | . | CASSLSIETGYGYTF | TGTGCCAGCAGTTTATCGATAGAAACGGGCTATGGCTACACCTTC
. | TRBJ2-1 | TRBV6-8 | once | CASSTGGPYNEQFF | TGTGCCAGCAGTACCGGGGGTCCCTACAATGAGCAGTTCTTC
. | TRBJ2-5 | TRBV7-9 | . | CASSLEGLQETQYF | TGTGCCAGCAGCTTAGAAGGACTTCAAGAGACCCAGTACTTC
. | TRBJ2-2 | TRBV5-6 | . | CASSLRTGGPPGTGELFF | TGTGCCAGCAGCTTGCGTACGGGGGGCCCCCCGGGCACCGGGGAGCTGTTTTTT
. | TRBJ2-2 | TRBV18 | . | CASSLSSANTGELFF | TGTGCCAGCTCACTCTCGAGCGCGAACACCGGGGAGCTGTTTTTT